The T cell receptor (beta chain) under discussion was sequenced for a study of T cells in Graves' hyperthyroidism and ophthalmopathy. What was amplified from RNA transcripts were TCR beta CDR3 regions. Primed by the HTBI set, a first-round RT-PCR was run on the TCR CDR3. TCRdb analysed the multiplex PCR reads with MiXCR anew, one entry per CDR3 protein. The repertoire has more than 300,000 distinct CDR3 sequences, roughly 14% of them found once; the top ten carry around a fifth. The CDR3 covers 13 residues. Per germline, CDR1 SGHAT and CDR2 FQNNGV. The V and J ends lost 3 bases and 7 bases respectively, with 12 bases between them. In its sample, this clonotype was seen many times.

The sequence derives from a woman aged 30 to 39 with Graves' ophthalmopathy. The sample comprised blood. This chain joins TRBV11-2 and TRBJ2-5, with D perhaps matching TRBD2 (5 bases). CDR3: CASSFGPSGTQYF. DNA of the CDR3: TGTGCCAGCAGCTTCGGACCCAGCGGGACCCAGTACTTC.